Detailed here is one T cell receptor beta chain. Antigen unknown. The sample belongs to a study of beta chain features in type 1 diabetes. Study observations and caveats: People with Type 1 diabetes carried modestly yet significantly shorter TCRB CDR3s in all four CD4+ subsets.

The CDR3 covers 16 residues. In germline, CDR1 is MDHEN, CDR2 SYDVKM. The J segment lost 1 base and the V segment lost 4 bases, leaving 4 bases of the junction unmatched. What was sequenced were expressed TCRB transcripts, since all of the isolated RNA had been reverse transcribed. Assay used: immunoSEQ multiplex PCR; TCRdb lists only in-frame clones, some missing. Of under 850,000 clones listed, roughly 13% were seen once; the top ten hold 0.02% to 0.025%. The rearrangement uses TRBV28 and TRBJ2-1; TRBD2 matches 10 bases. The clonotype originates from a young man with type 1 diabetes. The source material was naive CD4+ T cells from blood. The CDR3 sequence is CASSSSGGSSYNEQFF. The CDR3 DNA follows: TGTGCCAGCAGTTCTAGCGGGGGTTCATCCTACAATGAGCAGTTCTTC.